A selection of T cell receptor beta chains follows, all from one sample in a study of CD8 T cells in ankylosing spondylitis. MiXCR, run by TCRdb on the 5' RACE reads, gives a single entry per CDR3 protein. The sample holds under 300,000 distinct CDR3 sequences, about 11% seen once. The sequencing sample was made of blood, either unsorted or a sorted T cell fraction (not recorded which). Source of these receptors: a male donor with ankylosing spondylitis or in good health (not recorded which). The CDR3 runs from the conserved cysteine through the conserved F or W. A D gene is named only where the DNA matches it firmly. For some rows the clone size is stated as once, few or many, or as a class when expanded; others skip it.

cdr3_nt: TGTGCCAGCAGCTCCGATACGGGACAGGGAGCCTACGAGCAGTACTTC
cdr3_aa: CASSSDTGQGAYEQYF
d_call: TRBD1
clone_size: -
v_call: TRBV7-6
j_call: TRBJ2-7

cdr3_nt: TGCAGTGCCCTGGCAGCGGGTGAAACGCAGTATTTT
cdr3_aa: CSALAAGETQYF
d_call: -
clone_size: many
v_call: TRBV20-1
j_call: TRBJ2-3

cdr3_nt: TGTGCCAGCAGAACCGCGGGTGCAGATACGCAGTATTTT
cdr3_aa: CASRTAGADTQYF
d_call: -
clone_size: many
v_call: TRBV6-1
j_call: TRBJ2-3

cdr3_nt: TGCGCCAGCAGCCCGAGAATAGCGGGAGCACACAATGAGCAGTTCTTC
cdr3_aa: CASSPRIAGAHNEQFF
d_call: TRBD2
clone_size: many
v_call: TRBV5-1
j_call: TRBJ2-1

cdr3_nt: TGTGCCAGCAGTTTCTGGCCGGGAGAAGCTTTCTTT
cdr3_aa: CASSFWPGEAFF
d_call: -
clone_size: many
v_call: TRBV12-3/TRBV12-4
j_call: TRBJ1-1

cdr3_nt: TGCGCCAGCAGCTTGGGCAGATCTCAAGAGACCCAGTACTTC
cdr3_aa: CASSLGRSQETQYF
d_call: -
clone_size: -
v_call: TRBV5-1
j_call: TRBJ2-5

cdr3_nt: TGCAGCGTTGCGGCAGGGAGGGGTGAGCAGTTCTTC
cdr3_aa: CSVAAGRGEQFF
d_call: TRBD2
clone_size: -
v_call: TRBV29-1
j_call: TRBJ2-1

cdr3_nt: TGTGCCAGCAACCAGGGGGGAAAAGAGACCCAGTACTTC
cdr3_aa: CASNQGGKETQYF
d_call: -
clone_size: many
v_call: TRBV12-3/TRBV12-4
j_call: TRBJ2-5

cdr3_nt: TGTGCCAGCAGCTCCGGGGCTGGAGTAGATACGCAGTATTTT
cdr3_aa: CASSSGAGVDTQYF
d_call: -
clone_size: few
v_call: TRBV7-3
j_call: TRBJ2-3

cdr3_nt: TGTGCCAGCAGCTTTGGATACTCATCCTACAATGAGCAGTTCTTC
cdr3_aa: CASSFGYSSYNEQFF
d_call: -
clone_size: many
v_call: TRBV7-2
j_call: TRBJ2-1

cdr3_nt: TGTGCCAGCAGTTTCAACAGCTACAATGAGCAGTTCTTC
cdr3_aa: CASSFNSYNEQFF
d_call: -
clone_size: -
v_call: TRBV27
j_call: TRBJ2-1

cdr3_nt: TGTGCCACCCGGGAGGGCCCCTTTTATGAGCAGTTCTTC
cdr3_aa: CATREGPFYEQFF
d_call: TRBD2
clone_size: many
v_call: TRBV15
j_call: TRBJ2-1

cdr3_nt: TGCGCCAGCAGCTTGTGGCTCCAGGGGGAAAATGAGCAGTTCTTC
cdr3_aa: CASSLWLQGENEQFF
d_call: TRBD1
clone_size: -
v_call: TRBV5-1
j_call: TRBJ2-1

cdr3_nt: TGCAGTGCTAGCTACGACAGCCTAAATGAAAAACTGTTTTTT
cdr3_aa: CSASYDSLNEKLFF
d_call: -
clone_size: many
v_call: TRBV20-1
j_call: TRBJ1-4

cdr3_nt: TGTGCCAGCAGTTACCAGGGACTAGCGTCGAGGGAGCAGTACTTC
cdr3_aa: CASSYQGLASREQYF
d_call: TRBD2
clone_size: many
v_call: TRBV6-5
j_call: TRBJ2-7

cdr3_nt: TGCGCCAGCAGTACGGGAGCGATCACCTACGAGCAGTACTTC
cdr3_aa: CASSTGAITYEQYF
d_call: -
clone_size: many
v_call: TRBV5-1
j_call: TRBJ2-7

cdr3_nt: TGTGCCAGCAGCGTTGCGTCGTTCGGAGAGACCCAGTACTTC
cdr3_aa: CASSVASFGETQYF
d_call: -
clone_size: few
v_call: TRBV9
j_call: TRBJ2-5

cdr3_nt: TGTGCCAGCAGGTTAGGGAACACCGGGGAGCTGTTTTTT
cdr3_aa: CASRLGNTGELFF
d_call: -
clone_size: few
v_call: TRBV7-9
j_call: TRBJ2-2

cdr3_nt: TGTGCCACCAGCAGAGTTCTAGGAGCGGTCGAGCAGTACTTC
cdr3_aa: CATSRVLGAVEQYF
d_call: -
clone_size: few
v_call: TRBV15
j_call: TRBJ2-7

cdr3_nt: TGCAGCGTCAGGGGGACTAGCGGATACGAAGAGACCCAGTACTTC
cdr3_aa: CSVRGTSGYEETQYF
d_call: TRBD2
clone_size: many
v_call: TRBV29-1
j_call: TRBJ2-5

cdr3_nt: TGTGCCAGCAGCTCCGGTACCGCGTACGAGCAGTACTTC
cdr3_aa: CASSSGTAYEQYF
d_call: -
clone_size: many
v_call: TRBV12-3/TRBV12-4
j_call: TRBJ2-7

cdr3_nt: TGTGCCAGCAGCTTAGTGAGCGACTCCTACAATGAGCAGTTCTTC
cdr3_aa: CASSLVSDSYNEQFF
d_call: -
clone_size: many
v_call: TRBV7-2
j_call: TRBJ2-1

cdr3_nt: TGTGCCAGCAGTTTAGCGCGGGATGAGCAGTTCTTC
cdr3_aa: CASSLARDEQFF
d_call: -
clone_size: few
v_call: TRBV12-3/TRBV12-4
j_call: TRBJ2-1

cdr3_nt: TGTGCCAGCAGCCCGTCGACTAGCGGGAAGCACAATGAGCAGTTCTTC
cdr3_aa: CASSPSTSGKHNEQFF
d_call: TRBD2
clone_size: few
v_call: TRBV4-2
j_call: TRBJ2-1

cdr3_nt: TGCAGTGCTAGAGCCCCGGTTGAGAATGAGCAGTTCTTC
cdr3_aa: CSARAPVENEQFF
d_call: -
clone_size: many
v_call: TRBV20-1
j_call: TRBJ2-1

cdr3_nt: TGTGCCACCAGTGATCCCCCCCACGAGAACTACACCTTC
cdr3_aa: CATSDPPHENYTF
d_call: -
clone_size: many
v_call: TRBV24-1
j_call: TRBJ1-2

cdr3_nt: TGCGCCAGCAGTGAGAACCACCAATTGGAGAGGACTCCCTACGAGCAGTACTTC
cdr3_aa: CASSENHQLERTPYEQYF
d_call: -
clone_size: few
v_call: TRBV10-2
j_call: TRBJ2-7

cdr3_nt: TGCAGCGTCGCGGACAGGGTCATCTATGGCTACACCTTC
cdr3_aa: CSVADRVIYGYTF
d_call: TRBD1
clone_size: few
v_call: TRBV29-1
j_call: TRBJ1-2

cdr3_nt: TGTGCCAGCAGTTTAGAGTTTCGAAGTGAAAAACTGTTTTTT
cdr3_aa: CASSLEFRSEKLFF
d_call: -
clone_size: many
v_call: TRBV12-3/TRBV12-4
j_call: TRBJ1-4

cdr3_nt: TGCGCCAGCAGCTCGGGACTAGCGGGAGGGCCGATAGATACGCAGTATTTT
cdr3_aa: CASSSGLAGGPIDTQYF
d_call: TRBD2
clone_size: few
v_call: TRBV5-1
j_call: TRBJ2-3

cdr3_nt: TGTGCCAGCAGCGTAGGGGACGGAGCGAACACTGAAGCTTTCTTT
cdr3_aa: CASSVGDGANTEAFF
d_call: -
clone_size: once
v_call: TRBV5-5
j_call: TRBJ1-1

cdr3_nt: TGCAGTGCTCGCCCGCAGCTGAACACTGAAGCTTTCTTT
cdr3_aa: CSARPQLNTEAFF
d_call: -
clone_size: many
v_call: TRBV20-1
j_call: TRBJ1-1

cdr3_nt: TGCGCCAGCAGCGGTTCCCGTCGGAACACTGAAGCTTTCTTT
cdr3_aa: CASSGSRRNTEAFF
d_call: -
clone_size: many
v_call: TRBV5-1
j_call: TRBJ1-1

cdr3_nt: TGTGCCAGCAGTCCCCCAGGTACCAATCAGCCCCAGCATTTT
cdr3_aa: CASSPPGTNQPQHF
d_call: -
clone_size: -
v_call: TRBV28
j_call: TRBJ1-5

cdr3_nt: TGTGCCAGCAGCCAAGGTCCGGATCGGGGCACAGATACGCAGTATTTT
cdr3_aa: CASSQGPDRGTDTQYF
d_call: -
clone_size: many
v_call: TRBV3-1
j_call: TRBJ2-3

cdr3_nt: TGTGCCAGCAGCTCCCGATTAGCGGGGGGGTCTTACGAGCAGTACTTC
cdr3_aa: CASSSRLAGGSYEQYF
d_call: TRBD2
clone_size: few
v_call: TRBV7-8
j_call: TRBJ2-7

cdr3_nt: TGTGCCAGCAGCCAGCGGCTCGCCTTCTACGAGCAGTACTTC
cdr3_aa: CASSQRLAFYEQYF
d_call: -
clone_size: -
v_call: TRBV3-1
j_call: TRBJ2-7

cdr3_nt: TGCAGTGCCCCTTCCAGGGGGCTGGAGACCCAGTACTTC
cdr3_aa: CSAPSRGLETQYF
d_call: TRBD1
clone_size: many
v_call: TRBV20-1
j_call: TRBJ2-5

cdr3_nt: TGCAGTGCTTTGACCCGGCTAGCGGGCAGCTACCCCACAGATACGCAGTATTTT
cdr3_aa: CSALTRLAGSYPTDTQYF
d_call: TRBD2
clone_size: -
v_call: TRBV20-1
j_call: TRBJ2-3

cdr3_nt: TGCGGTGCTAGCGGGTTAGGTAATTCACCCCTCCACTTT
cdr3_aa: CGASGLGNSPLHF
d_call: -
clone_size: -
v_call: TRBV20-1
j_call: TRBJ1-6

cdr3_nt: TGTGCCAGCAGTACCTCATCCCGAGATACGCAGTATTTT
cdr3_aa: CASSTSSRDTQYF
d_call: -
clone_size: many
v_call: TRBV6-1
j_call: TRBJ2-3

cdr3_nt: TGTGCCACAGGGGCTAGCGGGGGTCTAAGACTGGATACGCAGTATTTT
cdr3_aa: CATGASGGLRLDTQYF
d_call: TRBD2
clone_size: many
v_call: TRBV6-1
j_call: TRBJ2-3